The following is a T cell receptor (beta chain) sequence with its context. As yet, its antigen is unknown. Unstimulated PBMCs were sorted into CD3+CD4+ and CD3+CD8+ populations. The sample comes from a study of T cell clones after liver transplantation. Study-wide background: A pre-transplant mixed lymphocyte reaction with TCRbeta sequencing defined graft-donor-reactive clones followed in post-transplant blood.

General observations from the study: Rather than being deleted, graft donor-reactive T cells may have moved into the graft.

Using immunoSEQ multiplex PCR, the repertoire was profiled, and TCRdb retains in-frame clones only, with some absent. Among about 72,000 clones, 90% were seen once, and the ten largest hold approximately 2.5%. The sample here was CD4+ T cells from blood, taken before liver transplant. The source is a human donor who received a liver transplant.

The CDR3 DNA sequence: TGTGCCAGCAGTCGCAGAGCTACGGACAGTCACACCTACGAGCAGTACTTC. Translated: CASSRRATDSHTYEQYF. The chain has TRBV27 and TRBJ2-5, with D tentatively TRBD1 (6 bases). The DNA end is more similar to TRBJ2-7, so the J call may be wrong. In germline, CDR1 is MNHEY, CDR2 SMNVEV (reference sequence). The CDR3 consists of 17 residues.